This T cell receptor beta chain was sequenced during a study of cytomegalovirus exposure and HLA in healthy donors. Study-level findings and limits: One later analysis reportedly identified an Asian-associated ancestry cluster that showed fewer N-insertions than the approximately 710-donor mean.

With 60 Vbeta and 13 Jbeta primers, the PCR was carried out. The data were produced by immunoSEQ multiplex PCR, yet TCRdb's version contains in-frame clones alone and is incomplete. The data show about 92,000 clones, approximately 71% seen once. About this clone itself: What it binds is unknown.

This TCR came from a woman in her late teens or twenties in good health and CMV-seropositive. What was sequenced was PBMCs.

The CDR3 sequence is CASRKTALNYGYTF. The DNA for the CDR3 is TGTGCCAGCAGGAAGACAGCGCTTAACTATGGCTACACCTTC. V and J are TRBV28 and TRBJ1-2; possible D gene TRBD1, 5 bases. Germline V gives CDR1 MDHEN, CDR2 SYDVKM. The CDR3 has 14 residues. The V and J ends lost 6 bases and 1 base respectively, with 12 bases between them.